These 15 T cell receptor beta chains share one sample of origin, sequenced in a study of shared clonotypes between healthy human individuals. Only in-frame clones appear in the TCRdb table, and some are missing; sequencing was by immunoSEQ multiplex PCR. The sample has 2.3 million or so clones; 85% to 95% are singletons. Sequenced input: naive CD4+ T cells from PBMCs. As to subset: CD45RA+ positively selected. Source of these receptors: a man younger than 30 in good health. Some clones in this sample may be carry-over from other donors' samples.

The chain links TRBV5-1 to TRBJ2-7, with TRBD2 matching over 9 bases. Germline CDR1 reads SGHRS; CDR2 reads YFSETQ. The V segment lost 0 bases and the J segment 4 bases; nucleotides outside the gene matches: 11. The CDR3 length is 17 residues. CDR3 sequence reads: CASSLGAGGPIGYEQYF. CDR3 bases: TGCGCCAGCAGCTTGGGTGCGGGAGGGCCCATTGGGTACGAGCAGTACTTC.

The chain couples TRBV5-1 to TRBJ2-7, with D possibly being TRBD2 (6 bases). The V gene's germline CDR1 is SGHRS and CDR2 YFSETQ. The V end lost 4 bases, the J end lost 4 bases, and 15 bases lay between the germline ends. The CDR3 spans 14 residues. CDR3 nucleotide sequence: TGCGCCAGCAGCGCCGGGGGACTTATATACGAGCAGTACTTC. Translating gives CASSAGGLIYEQYF.

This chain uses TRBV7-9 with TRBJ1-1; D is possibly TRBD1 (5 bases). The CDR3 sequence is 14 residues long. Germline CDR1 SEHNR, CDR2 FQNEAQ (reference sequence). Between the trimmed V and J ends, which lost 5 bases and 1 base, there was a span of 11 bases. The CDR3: CASSPRQPNTEAFF. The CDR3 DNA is TGTGCCAGCAGCCCTCGACAGCCGAACACTGAAGCTTTCTTT. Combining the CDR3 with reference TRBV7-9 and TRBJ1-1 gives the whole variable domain DTGVSQNPRHKITKRGQNVTFRCDPISEHNRLYWYRQTLGQGPEFLTYFQNEAQLEKSRLLSDRFSAERPKGSFSTLEIQRTEQGDSAMYLCASSPRQPNTEAFFGQGTRLTVV.

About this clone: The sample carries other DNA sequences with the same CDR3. The chain's CDR3 is CASSVGPQETQYF. The CDR3 nucleotides are TGTGCCAGCAGCGTAGGCCCACAAGAGACCCAGTACTTC. This rearrangement joins TRBV9 to TRBJ2-5; D gene unclear. CDR1 and CDR2 (germline): SGDLS, YYNGEE. With 0 bases removed from V and 2 bases from J, the gap between germline ends came to 5 bases. The CDR3 covers 13 residues.

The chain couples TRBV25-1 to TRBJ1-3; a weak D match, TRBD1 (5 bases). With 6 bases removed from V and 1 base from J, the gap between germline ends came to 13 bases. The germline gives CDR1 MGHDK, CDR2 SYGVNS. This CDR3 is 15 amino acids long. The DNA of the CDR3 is TGTGCCAGCAGACCCACCTCAGGGTCTGGAAACACCATATATTTT. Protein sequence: CASRPTSGSGNTIYF.

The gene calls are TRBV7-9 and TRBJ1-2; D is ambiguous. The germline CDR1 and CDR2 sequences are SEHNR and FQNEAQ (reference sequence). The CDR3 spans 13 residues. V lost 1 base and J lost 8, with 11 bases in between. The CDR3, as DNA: TGTGCCAGCAGCTTAGTAGCGGCGGGAGGCTACACCTTC. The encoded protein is CASSLVAAGGYTF.

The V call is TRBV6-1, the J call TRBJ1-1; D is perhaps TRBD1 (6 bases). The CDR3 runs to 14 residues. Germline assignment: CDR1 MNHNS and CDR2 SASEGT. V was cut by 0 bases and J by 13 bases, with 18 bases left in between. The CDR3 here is CASSEAGGGGQDFF. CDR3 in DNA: TGTGCCAGCAGTGAAGCTGGAGGGGGAGGCCAGGATTTCTTT.

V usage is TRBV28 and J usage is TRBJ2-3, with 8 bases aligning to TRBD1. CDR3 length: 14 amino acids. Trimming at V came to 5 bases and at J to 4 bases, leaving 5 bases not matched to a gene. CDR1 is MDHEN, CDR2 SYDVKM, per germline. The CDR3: CASSTGGSADTQYF. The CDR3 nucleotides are TGTGCCAGCAGTACAGGGGGTAGCGCAGATACGCAGTATTTT. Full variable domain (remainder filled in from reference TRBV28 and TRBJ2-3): DVKVTQSSRYLVKRTGEKVFLECVQDMDHENMFWYRQDPGLGLRLIYFSYDVKMKEKGDIPEGYSVSREKKERFSLILESASTNQTSMYLCASSTGGSADTQYFGPGTRLTVL.

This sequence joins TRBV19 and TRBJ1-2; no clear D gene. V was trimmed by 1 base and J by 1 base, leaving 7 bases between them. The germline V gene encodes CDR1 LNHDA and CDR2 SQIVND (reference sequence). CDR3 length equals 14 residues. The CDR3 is CASSIGSLNYGYTF. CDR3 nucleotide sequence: TGTGCCAGTAGTATAGGGAGCCTTAACTATGGCTACACCTTC.

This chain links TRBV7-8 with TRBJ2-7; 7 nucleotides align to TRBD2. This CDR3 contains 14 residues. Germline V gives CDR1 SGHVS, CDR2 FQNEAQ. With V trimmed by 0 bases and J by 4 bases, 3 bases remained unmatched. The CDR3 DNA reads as TGTGCCAGCAGCTTAGCGGGACTAAAATACGAGCAGTACTTC. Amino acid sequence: CASSLAGLKYEQYF. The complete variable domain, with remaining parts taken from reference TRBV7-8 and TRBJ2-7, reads GAGVSQSPRYKVAKRGQDVALRCDPISGHVSLFWYQQALGQGPEFLTYFQNEAQLDKSGLPSDRFFAERPEGSVSTLKIQRTQQEDSAVYLCASSLAGLKYEQYFGPGTRLTVT.

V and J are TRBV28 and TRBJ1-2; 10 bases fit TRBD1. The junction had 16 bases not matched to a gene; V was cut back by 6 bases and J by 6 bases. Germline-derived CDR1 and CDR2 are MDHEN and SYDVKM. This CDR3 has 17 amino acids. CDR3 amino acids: CASRLAGTGARGDGYTF. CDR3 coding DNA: TGTGCCAGCAGACTAGCCGGGACAGGGGCTCGGGGTGATGGCTACACCTTC.

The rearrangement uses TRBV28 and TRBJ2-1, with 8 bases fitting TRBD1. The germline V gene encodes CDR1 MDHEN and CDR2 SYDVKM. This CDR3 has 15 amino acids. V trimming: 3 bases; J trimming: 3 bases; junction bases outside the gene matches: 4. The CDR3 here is CASSFPGQGYNEQFF. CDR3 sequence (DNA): TGTGCCAGCAGTTTTCCAGGACAGGGCTACAATGAGCAGTTCTTC. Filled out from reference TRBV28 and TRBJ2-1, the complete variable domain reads DVKVTQSSRYLVKRTGEKVFLECVQDMDHENMFWYRQDPGLGLRLIYFSYDVKMKEKGDIPEGYSVSREKKERFSLILESASTNQTSMYLCASSFPGQGYNEQFFGPGTRLTVL.

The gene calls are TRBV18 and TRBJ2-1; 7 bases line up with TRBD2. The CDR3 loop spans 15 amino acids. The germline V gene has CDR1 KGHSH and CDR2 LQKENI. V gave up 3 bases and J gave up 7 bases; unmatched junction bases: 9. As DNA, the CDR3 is TGTGCCAGCTCACCCCTAGCGGCGGAGGGAAATGAGCAGTTCTTC. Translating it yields CASSPLAAEGNEQFF.

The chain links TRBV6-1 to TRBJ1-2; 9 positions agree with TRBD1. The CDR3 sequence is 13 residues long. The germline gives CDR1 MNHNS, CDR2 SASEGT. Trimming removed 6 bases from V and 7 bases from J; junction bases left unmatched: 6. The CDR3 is CASRTGGVGGYTF. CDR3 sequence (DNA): TGTGCCAGCAGAACAGGGGGCGTTGGTGGCTACACCTTC.

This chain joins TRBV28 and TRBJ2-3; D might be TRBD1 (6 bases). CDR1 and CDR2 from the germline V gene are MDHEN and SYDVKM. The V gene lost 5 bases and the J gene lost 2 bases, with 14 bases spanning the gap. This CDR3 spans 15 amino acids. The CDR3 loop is CASSIPRGSTDTQYF. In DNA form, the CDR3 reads TGTGCCAGCAGTATACCCAGGGGTTCCACAGATACGCAGTATTTT.